What follows are 20 T cell receptor beta chains derived from one specimen sequenced in a study of CD8+ T cells in alopecia areata. Extracted RNA was reverse transcribed, and the resulting cDNA served as sequencing template. The data were produced by immunoSEQ multiplex PCR, yet TCRdb's version contains in-frame clones alone and is incomplete. The repertoire has 150,000 to 190,000 clones, more than 45% of them found once; the top ten carry roughly a fifth. Here the sequenced sample was CD8+ T cells sorted from blood, taken at week 0. These receptors were collected from a human donor with alopecia areata.

The CDR3 here is CASSLGTDLNTEAFF. The CDR3 nucleotides are TGTGCCAGCAGCCTTGGGACAGATCTGAACACTGAAGCTTTCTTT. The gene calls are TRBV14 and TRBJ1-1, with 7 bases matching TRBD1. V shed 4 bases and J 0 bases; nucleotides not matched to a gene: 5. The CDR3 runs to 15 residues. Germline V CDR1 and CDR2: SGHDN, FVKESK.

The chain couples TRBV29-1 to TRBJ1-1; maybe TRBD1 (5 bases). The CDR3 length is 12 residues. The V end lost 6 bases, the J end lost 7 bases, and 15 bases lay between the germline ends. Germline lookup yields CDR1 SQVTM and CDR2 ANQGSEA. The CDR3 region has the DNA TGCAGCGTGCCGGGGGGTACTGGTGAAGCTTTCTTT. Translating gives CSVPGGTGEAFF.

The gene calls are TRBV4-1 and TRBJ2-7, with TRBD1 matching 11 bases. V shed 4 bases and J 3 bases; nucleotides not matched to a gene: 5. Germline V lookup: CDR1 MGHRA, CDR2 YSYEKL. The CDR3 is made up of 15 amino acids. The CDR3 is CASSRMGQGDYEQYF. In DNA form, the CDR3 reads TGCGCCAGCAGCCGAATGGGACAGGGGGACTACGAGCAGTACTTC.

Concerning this clone itself: This sample also contains other DNA sequences that code for the same CDR3. J is TRBJ2-1 and V is TRBV30, with a tentative D call TRBD2 (5 bases). There are 13 residues in the CDR3. Germline values: CDR1 GTSNPN, CDR2 SVGIG (reference sequence). The V end lost 4 bases, the J end lost 0 bases, and 7 bases lay between the germline ends. The CDR3, as DNA: TGTGCCTGGAAAGGGAGCTCCTACAATGAGCAGTTCTTC. It yields the protein CAWKGSSYNEQFF.

This clone appeared a few times. The chain carries TRBV19 and TRBJ1-1, with D maybe TRBD1 (6 bases). Deletions cut 4 bases from V and 5 bases from J, with 20 bases between. The CDR3 has 16 residues. Germline loops: CDR1 LNHDA, CDR2 SQIVND (reference sequence). The CDR3: CASSTPQGLLGTEAFF. The DNA for the CDR3 is TGTGCCAGTAGTACCCCACAGGGTCTTTTGGGGACTGAAGCTTTCTTT.

The chain employs TRBV7-2 and TRBJ2-3, with D possibly matching TRBD1 (5 bases). The CDR3 is made up of 13 amino acids. Trimming stripped 3 bases from V and 2 bases from J, with 6 bases between. Germline V gene sequence: CDR1 SGHTA, CDR2 FQGNSA. In DNA form, the CDR3 reads TGTGCCAGCAGCTTGGGGCTCACAGATACGCAGTATTTT. It codes for CASSLGLTDTQYF.

This clone occurred a few times. The chain combines TRBV5-1 with TRBJ2-7; D call uncertain. The CDR3 spans 13 residues. Per the germline V gene, CDR1 is SGHRS and CDR2 is YFSETQ. V was shortened by 3 bases and J by 3 bases, with 10 bases between the two germline ends. The CDR3 DNA reads as TGCGCCAGCAGCTATTCCGGTGGCTACGAGCAGTACTTC. Protein sequence: CASSYSGGYEQYF.

The chain is built from TRBV30 and TRBJ1-2, with D perhaps matching TRBD1 (5 bases). Per germline, CDR1 GTSNPN and CDR2 SVGIG (reference sequence). The CDR3 length is 14 residues. V was trimmed by 2 bases and J by 6 bases, leaving 16 bases between them. CDR3 coding DNA: TGTGCCTGGAGTCGTATTATAGGAGGGGATGGCTACACCTTC. It translates to CAWSRIIGGDGYTF.

The rearrangement uses TRBV6-6 and TRBJ2-7; D possibly corresponds to TRBD2 (6 bases). The germline V and J ends were trimmed by 0 bases and 3 bases, with 15 bases remaining between them. Per germline, CDR1 MNHNY and CDR2 SVGAGI (reference sequence). The CDR3 contains 16 residues. For the CDR3, the DNA is TGTGCCAGCAGTTACTCCCGTGGGGGGACGCGCTACGAGCAGTACTTC. Translation gives CASSYSRGGTRYEQYF.

This chain links TRBV14 with TRBJ2-3; no clear D. V shed 6 bases and J shed 4 bases, with 11 bases lying between them. In germline, CDR1 is SGHDN, CDR2 FVKESK. CDR3 size: 13 residues. CDR3 nucleotides: TGTGCCAGCAGGAACGATAGTGCAGATACGCAGTATTTT. Amino acid sequence: CASRNDSADTQYF.

The chain joins TRBV25-1 to TRBJ1-1; the D is unclear. This CDR3 region has 15 residues. Per germline, CDR1 MGHDK and CDR2 SYGVNS. V lost 1 base and J lost 3, with 12 bases in between. The DNA for the CDR3 is TGTGCCAGCAGTGAATTAGGGATAACCTACACTGAAGCTTTCTTT. This translates into CASSELGITYTEAFF.

The CDR3 loop is CASSSTGTGIYEQYF. In DNA, the CDR3 is TGTGCCAGCAGCTCCACCGGGACAGGAATCTACGAGCAGTACTTC. The genes are TRBV7-8 and TRBJ2-7, with 8 bases that match TRBD1. Germline V gene sequence: CDR1 SGHVS, CDR2 FQNEAQ. V shed 4 bases and J 3 bases; nucleotides not matched to a gene: 8. The CDR3 length is 15 residues.

The chain has TRBV7-2 and TRBJ2-6; D gene unclear. The CDR3 has 15 amino acids. In germline, CDR1 is SGHTA, CDR2 FQGNSA. V was shortened by 2 bases and J by 0 bases, with 5 bases between the two germline ends. The CDR3 loop is CASSLSPSGANVLTF. In DNA form, the CDR3 reads TGTGCCAGCAGCTTATCCCCCTCTGGGGCCAACGTCCTGACTTTC.

The chain recombines TRBV5-1 with TRBJ1-6, with D tentatively TRBD1 (5 bases). This CDR3 region has 16 residues. Germline V gene sequence: CDR1 SGHRS, CDR2 YFSETQ. Trimming pared 4 bases from V and 5 bases from J, leaving 16 bases between. The DNA for the CDR3 is TGCGCCAGCAGCCAGGGACGGAGCCTCGATAATTCACCCCTCCACTTT. Its protein product is CASSQGRSLDNSPLHF.

Points on this clone: Since a far larger clone is one base different, this is likely a read error. The chain carries TRBV27 and TRBJ2-1; D is tentatively TRBD1 or TRBD2 (5 bases each). CDR3 length: 13 residues. Trimming removed 6 bases from V and 5 bases from J, with 11 bases in between. The germline V gene has CDR1 MNHEY and CDR2 SMNVEV (reference sequence). CDR3 nucleotides: TGTGCCAGCAGCCACGGGACCCACAATGAGCAGTTCTTC. This sequence encodes CASSHGTHNEQFF.

The chain has TRBV6-6 and TRBJ1-5; no clear D gene. The germline V gene has CDR1 MNHNY and CDR2 SVGAGI (reference sequence). The CDR3 runs to 13 residues. V dropped 4 bases and J dropped 9 bases, with 13 bases sitting between them. The CDR3 loop reads CASSSRPIRPQHF. As DNA, the CDR3 is TGTGCCAGCAGTTCTCGGCCGATTAGGCCCCAGCATTTT.

The chain employs TRBV2 and TRBJ2-1; maybe TRBD2 (7 bases). CDR1 SNHLY and CDR2 FYNNEI come from the germline V gene. The CDR3 length is 16 residues. V lost 3 bases and J 0 bases, leaving 12 bases between the germline ends. The CDR3 reads CASSEGGGSSYNEQFF. DNA for the CDR3: TGTGCCAGCAGTGAGGGAGGGGGAAGCTCCTACAATGAGCAGTTCTTC.

This clone has a handful of counts. V usage is TRBV9 and J usage is TRBJ1-1, with TRBD1 identical over 8 bases. The CDR3 sequence is 14 residues long. V shed 3 bases and J 5 bases; nucleotides not matched to a gene: 6. Germline-derived CDR1 and CDR2 are SGDLS and YYNGEE. CDR3 sequence: CASSGRQGSTEAFF. The CDR3 bases are TGTGCCAGCAGCGGCCGACAGGGGAGTACTGAAGCTTTCTTT.

This clone was counted once. The chain uses TRBV27 and TRBJ2-1, with D unclear. Trimming left V 2 bases short and J 4 bases short, with 6 bases between. Germline V gene lookup returns CDR1 MNHEY and CDR2 SMNVEV (reference sequence). The CDR3 sequence is 13 residues long. The CDR3 DNA is TGTGCCAGCAGTTTAGAGGTTTACAATGAGCAGTTCTTC. Translation gives CASSLEVYNEQFF.

The chain joins TRBV4-3 to TRBJ1-2; D is possibly TRBD1 (5 bases). Germline assignment: CDR1 LGHNA and CDR2 YSLEER. The CDR3 is made up of 15 amino acids. V lost 0 bases and J lost 4, with 12 bases in between. Written as DNA, the CDR3 is TGCGCCAGCAGCCAAGACAAGGGGACCAGCTATGGCTACACCTTC. The encoded protein is CASSQDKGTSYGYTF.